This T cell receptor (beta chain) was identified during a study of long-term antiretroviral therapy in people with HIV. Regarding the study as a whole: Every time point showed a repertoire led by clones expanded before ART. Nothing was known about ART adherence, viral resistance or changes in therapy. Whereas controls had wider CDR3 length ranges, HIV repertoires had narrower ones.

The trim removed 3 bases at V and 0 bases at J, leaving 7 bases unmatched. In germline, CDR1 is SGHRS, CDR2 YFSETQ. The CDR3 covers 17 residues. On this clone: The antigen remains unidentified.

This was the immunoSEQ v3.0 assay at survey level. What sequencing targeted per sample was roughly 40,000-50,000 T-cell genomes. The table came from immunoSEQ multiplex PCR; TCRdb's copy has only in-frame clones and leaves some out. The sample lists 25,000 to 30,000 clones; approximately 88% were seen once. The chain has TRBV5-1 and TRBJ1-4; TRBD1 aligns across 8 bases. The receptor was isolated from a man younger than 45 with HIV. Sequenced material: unsorted PBMCs, taken around 2.8 years after starting antiretroviral therapy. CDR3 nucleotides: TGCGCCAGCAGCTGGACAGGGTCAGGGGCAACTAATGAAAAACTGTTTTTT. Its translation: CASSWTGSGATNEKLFF.